This T cell receptor (beta chain) was captured in a study of T cell changes during pregnancy in multiple sclerosis. CDR3 length equals 12 residues. Germline V gives CDR1 MNHEY, CDR2 SVGAGI. The germline V and J ends were trimmed by 2 bases and 4 bases, with 5 bases remaining between them. Produced via immunoSEQ multiplex PCR; TCRdb's table is partial and in-frame only. The sample records tens of thousands of clones, roughly 93% being singletons. The gene calls are TRBV6-5 and TRBJ1-1; TRBD1 might be the D (5 bases). The receptor's source is a female donor with multiple sclerosis, enrolled in a pregnancy study. Sequencing was performed on peripheral blood, taken in the second trimester of pregnancy. The CDR3 sequence is CASSYDSTEAFF. The CDR3 region has the DNA TGTGCCAGCAGTTACGACAGCACTGAAGCTTTCTTT.